These 7 T cell receptor beta chains originate from one sample sequenced in a study of blood T cell repertoires in COVID-19. Data came from immunoSEQ multiplex PCR; TCRdb stores just in-frame clones and leaves some out. The sample yields fewer than 350,000 clones, around 85% seen once. The sample comprised PBMCs or T cells enriched from blood (not recorded which). Source of these receptors: a woman in her forties or fifties who had recovered from COVID-19.

The chain couples TRBV4-3 to TRBJ1-5; the D is unclear. This CDR3 region has 14 residues. CDR1 is LGHNA and CDR2 is YSLEER in the germline V gene. V lost 1 base, J lost 6 bases, and 10 bases lay in between. CDR3 coding DNA: TGCGCCAGCAGCCAAGGGGAGCGGGTTCAGCCCCAGCATTTT. This gives the protein CASSQGERVQPQHF.

The chain uses TRBV4-2 and TRBJ2-7, with TRBD2 matching 9 bases. There are 15 residues in the CDR3. The J segment lost 1 base and the V segment lost 0 bases, leaving 1 base of the junction unmatched. Looked up from germline, CDR1 is LGHNA and CDR2 is YNFKEQ. The CDR3 DNA follows: TGTGCCAGCAGCCAAGATCTAGCGGGGTCCTACGAGCAGTACTTC. Protein product: CASSQDLAGSYEQYF.

V usage is TRBV11-3 and J usage is TRBJ1-3, with 9 bases fitting TRBD1. CDR1 SGHNT and CDR2 YENEEA come from the germline V gene. The CDR3 covers 12 residues. The V gene end was trimmed by 5 bases and the J gene end by 11 bases; junction bases not matched to a gene: 4. The CDR3 sequence is CASSPGQGPIYF. In DNA, the CDR3 is TGTGCCAGCAGCCCGGGACAGGGTCCCATATATTTT.

The chain joins TRBV5-1 to TRBJ2-7; TRBD2 matches 12 bases. Germline CDR1 reads SGHRS; CDR2 reads YFSETQ. The CDR3 runs to 15 residues. With V trimmed by 4 bases and J by 6 bases, 8 bases remained unmatched. As DNA, the CDR3 is TGCGCCAGCAGCGTTGGGACTAGCGGGTTAGTCGAGCAGTACTTC. It is translated as CASSVGTSGLVEQYF.

The V and J genes are TRBV29-1 and TRBJ1-4, with unresolved D. CDR1 and CDR2 (germline): SQVTM, ANQGSEA. CDR3 length: 16 amino acids. With 7 bases removed from V and 0 bases from J, the gap between germline ends came to 18 bases. CDR3 loop: CSASTRLGATNEKLFF. The CDR3 coding sequence is TGCAGCGCCTCAACCCGTTTGGGAGCAACTAATGAAAAACTGTTTTTT.

The V and J genes are TRBV7-9 and TRBJ1-2; the match to TRBD1 covers 7 bases. Germline CDR1 is SEHNR and CDR2 is FQNEAQ (reference sequence). J gave up 0 bases and V 1 base, and 2 bases lay outside the gene matches. The CDR3 runs to 15 residues. Here the CDR3 reads CASSLGGTANYGYTF. CDR3 coding DNA: TGTGCCAGCAGCTTAGGAGGGACAGCTAACTATGGCTACACCTTC.

This chain uses TRBV19 with TRBJ1-1; maybe TRBD1 (5 bases). V was shortened by 3 bases and J by 4 bases, with 9 bases between the two germline ends. This CDR3 spans 13 amino acids. Germline lookup yields CDR1 LNHDA and CDR2 SQIVND (reference sequence). In nucleotides, the CDR3 is TGTGCCAGTAGTATTAGACAGTTCACTGAAGCTTTCTTT. Protein: CASSIRQFTEAFF.